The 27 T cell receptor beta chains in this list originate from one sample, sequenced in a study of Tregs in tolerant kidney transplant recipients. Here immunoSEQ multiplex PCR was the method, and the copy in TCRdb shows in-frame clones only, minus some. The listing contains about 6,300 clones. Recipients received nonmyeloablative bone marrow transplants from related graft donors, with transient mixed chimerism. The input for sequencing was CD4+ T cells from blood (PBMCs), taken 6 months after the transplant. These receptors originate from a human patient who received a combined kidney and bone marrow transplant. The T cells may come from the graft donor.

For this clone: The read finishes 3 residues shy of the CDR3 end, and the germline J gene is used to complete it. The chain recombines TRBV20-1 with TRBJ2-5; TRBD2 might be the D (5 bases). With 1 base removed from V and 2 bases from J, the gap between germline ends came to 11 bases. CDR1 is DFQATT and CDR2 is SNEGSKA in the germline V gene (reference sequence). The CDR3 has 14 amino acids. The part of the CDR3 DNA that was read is TGCAGTGCTAGAGTCCCTAGCAGACAAGAGACC. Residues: CSARVPSRQET. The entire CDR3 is CSARVPSRQETQYF.

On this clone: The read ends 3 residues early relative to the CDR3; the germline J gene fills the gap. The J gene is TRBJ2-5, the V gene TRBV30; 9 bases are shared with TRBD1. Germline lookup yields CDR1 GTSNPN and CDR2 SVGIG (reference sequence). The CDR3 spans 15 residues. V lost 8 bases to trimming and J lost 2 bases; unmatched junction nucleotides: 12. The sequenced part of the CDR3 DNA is TGTGCCCATAGACCGGGACAGGGTAATCAAGAGACC. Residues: CAHRPGQGNQET. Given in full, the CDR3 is CAHRPGQGNQETQYF. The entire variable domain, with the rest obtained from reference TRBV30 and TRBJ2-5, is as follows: SQTIHQWPATLVQPVGSPLSLECTVEGTSNPNLYWYRQAAGRGLQLLFYSVGIGQISSEVPQNLSASRPQDRQFILSSKKLLLSDSGFYLCAHRPGQGNQETQYFGPGTRLLVL.

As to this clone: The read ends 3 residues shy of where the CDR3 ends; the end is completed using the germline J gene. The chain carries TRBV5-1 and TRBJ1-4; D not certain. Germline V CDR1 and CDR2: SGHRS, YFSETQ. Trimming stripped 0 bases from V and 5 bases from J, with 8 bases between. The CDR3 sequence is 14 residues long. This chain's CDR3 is CASSLGGLNEKLFF. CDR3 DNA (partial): TGCGCCAGCAGCTTGGGTGGCTTAAATGAAAAA.

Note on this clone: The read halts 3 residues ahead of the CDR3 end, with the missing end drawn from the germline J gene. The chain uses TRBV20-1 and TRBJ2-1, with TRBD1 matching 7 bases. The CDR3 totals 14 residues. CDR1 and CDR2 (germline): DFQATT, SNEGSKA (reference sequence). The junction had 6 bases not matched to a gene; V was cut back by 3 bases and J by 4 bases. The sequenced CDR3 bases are TGCAGTGCTAGGTATAGGGGGCGTTACAATGAG. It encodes CSARYRGRYNE. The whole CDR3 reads CSARYRGRYNEQFF.

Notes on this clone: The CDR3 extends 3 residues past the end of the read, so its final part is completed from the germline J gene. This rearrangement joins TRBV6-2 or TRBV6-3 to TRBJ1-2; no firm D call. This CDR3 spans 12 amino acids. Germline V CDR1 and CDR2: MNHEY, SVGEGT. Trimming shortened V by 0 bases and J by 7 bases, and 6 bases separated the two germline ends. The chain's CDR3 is CASSYSEVGYTF. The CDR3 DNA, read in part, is TGTGCCAGCAGTTACTCAGAGGTTGGC.

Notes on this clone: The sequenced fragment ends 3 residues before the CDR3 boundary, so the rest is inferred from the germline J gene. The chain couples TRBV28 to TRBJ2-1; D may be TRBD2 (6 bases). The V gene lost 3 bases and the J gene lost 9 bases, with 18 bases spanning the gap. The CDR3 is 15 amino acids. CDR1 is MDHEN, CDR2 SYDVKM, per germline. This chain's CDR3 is CASSFEARDTSEQFF. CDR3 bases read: TGTGCCAGCAGTTTCGAAGCGCGGGATACTAGTGAG.

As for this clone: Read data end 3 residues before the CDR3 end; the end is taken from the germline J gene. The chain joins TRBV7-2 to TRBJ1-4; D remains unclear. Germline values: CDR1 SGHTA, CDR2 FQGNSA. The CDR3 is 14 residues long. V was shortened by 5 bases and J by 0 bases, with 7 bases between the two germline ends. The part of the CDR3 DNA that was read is TGTGCCAGCAGCCCCCATGCAACTAATGAAAAA. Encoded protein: CASSPHATNEK. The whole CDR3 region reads CASSPHATNEKLFF.

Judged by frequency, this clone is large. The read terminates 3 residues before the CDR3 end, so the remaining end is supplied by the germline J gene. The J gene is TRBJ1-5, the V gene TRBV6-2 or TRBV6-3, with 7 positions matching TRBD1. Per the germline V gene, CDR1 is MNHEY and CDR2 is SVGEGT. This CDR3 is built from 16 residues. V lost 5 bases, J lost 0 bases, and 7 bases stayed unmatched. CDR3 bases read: TGTGCCAGCAGTGCCCGGGACAGTATTAGCAATCAGCCC. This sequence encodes CASSARDSISNQP. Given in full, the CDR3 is CASSARDSISNQPQHF.

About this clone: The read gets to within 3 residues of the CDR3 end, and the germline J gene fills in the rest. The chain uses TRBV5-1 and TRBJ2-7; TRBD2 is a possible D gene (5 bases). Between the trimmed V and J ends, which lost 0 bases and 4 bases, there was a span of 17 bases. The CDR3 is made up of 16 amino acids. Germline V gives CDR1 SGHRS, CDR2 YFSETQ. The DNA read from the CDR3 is TGCGCCAGCAGCTTGGGAGGGTCCCTTACCGCGTACGAG. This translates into CASSLGGSLTAYE. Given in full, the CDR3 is CASSLGGSLTAYEQYF.

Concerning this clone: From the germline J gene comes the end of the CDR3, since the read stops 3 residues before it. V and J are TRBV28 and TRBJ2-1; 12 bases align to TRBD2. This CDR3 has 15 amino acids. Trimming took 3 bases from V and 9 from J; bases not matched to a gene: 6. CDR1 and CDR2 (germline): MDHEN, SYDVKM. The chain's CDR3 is CASSFRLAGGGEQFF. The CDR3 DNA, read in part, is TGTGCCAGCAGTTTCCGGCTAGCGGGAGGGGGTGAG.

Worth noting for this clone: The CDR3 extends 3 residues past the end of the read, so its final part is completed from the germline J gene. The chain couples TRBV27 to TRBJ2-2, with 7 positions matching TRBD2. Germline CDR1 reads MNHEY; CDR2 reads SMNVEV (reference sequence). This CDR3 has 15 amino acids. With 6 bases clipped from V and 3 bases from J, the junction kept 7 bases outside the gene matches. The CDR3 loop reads CASRQPGLHTGELFF. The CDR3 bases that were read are TGTGCCAGCAGGCAACCGGGACTACACACCGGGGAG.

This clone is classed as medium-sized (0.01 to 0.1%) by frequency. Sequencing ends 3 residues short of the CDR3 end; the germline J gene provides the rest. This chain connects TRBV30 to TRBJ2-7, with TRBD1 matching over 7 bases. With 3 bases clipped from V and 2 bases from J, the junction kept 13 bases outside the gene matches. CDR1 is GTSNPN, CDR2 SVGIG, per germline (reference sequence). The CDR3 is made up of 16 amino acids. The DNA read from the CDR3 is TGTGCCTGGAGCAACCAAAAAGCGACAGGGCCCTACGAG. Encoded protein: CAWSNQKATGPYE. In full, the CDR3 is CAWSNQKATGPYEQYF.

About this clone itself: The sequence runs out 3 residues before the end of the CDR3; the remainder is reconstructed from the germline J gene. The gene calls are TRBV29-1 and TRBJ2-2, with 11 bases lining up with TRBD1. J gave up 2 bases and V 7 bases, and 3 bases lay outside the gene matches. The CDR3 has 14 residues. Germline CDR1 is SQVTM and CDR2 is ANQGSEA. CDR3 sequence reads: CSARTGGNTGELFF. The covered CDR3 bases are TGCAGCGCCCGGACAGGGGGCAACACCGGGGAG.

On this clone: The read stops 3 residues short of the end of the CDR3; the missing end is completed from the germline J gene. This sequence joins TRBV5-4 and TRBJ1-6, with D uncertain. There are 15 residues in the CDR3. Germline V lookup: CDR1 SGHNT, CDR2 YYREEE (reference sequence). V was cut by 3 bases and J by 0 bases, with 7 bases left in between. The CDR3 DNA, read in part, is TGTGCCAGCAGCTCCTCGGGCTCCTATAATTCACCC. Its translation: CASSSSGSYNSP. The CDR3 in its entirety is CASSSSGSYNSPLHF.

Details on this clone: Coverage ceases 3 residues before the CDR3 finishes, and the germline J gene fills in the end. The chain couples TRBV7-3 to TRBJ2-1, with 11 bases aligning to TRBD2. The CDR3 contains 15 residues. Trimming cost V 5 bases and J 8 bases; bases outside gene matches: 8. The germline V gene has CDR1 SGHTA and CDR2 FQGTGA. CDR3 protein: CASSLGTSGRDEQFF. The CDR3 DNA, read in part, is TGTGCCAGCAGCCTAGGGACTAGCGGCCGCGATGAG.

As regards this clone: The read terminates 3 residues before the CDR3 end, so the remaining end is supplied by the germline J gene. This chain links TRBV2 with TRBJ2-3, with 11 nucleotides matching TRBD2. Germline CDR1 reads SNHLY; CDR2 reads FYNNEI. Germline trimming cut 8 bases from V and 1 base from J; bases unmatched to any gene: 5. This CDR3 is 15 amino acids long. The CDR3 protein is CASGLAGTRTDTQYF. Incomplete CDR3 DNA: TGTGCCAGCGGACTAGCGGGTACACGCACAGATACG.

The DNA read from the CDR3 is TGTGCCAGCAGTTTATCAGAATCCAACTATGGC. It translates to CASSLSESNYG. Given in full, the CDR3 is CASSLSESNYGYTF. This chain links TRBV28 with TRBJ1-2; D is uncertain. Read coverage stops 3 residues before the CDR3 terminus; the germline J gene supplies the remainder. The germline CDR1 and CDR2 sequences are MDHEN and SYDVKM. V shed 1 base and J shed 2 bases, with 8 bases lying between them. The CDR3 totals 14 residues.

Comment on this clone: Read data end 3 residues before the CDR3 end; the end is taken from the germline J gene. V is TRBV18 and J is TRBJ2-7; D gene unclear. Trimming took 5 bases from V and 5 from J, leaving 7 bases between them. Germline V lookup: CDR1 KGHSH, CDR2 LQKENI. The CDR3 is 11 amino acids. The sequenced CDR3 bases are TGTGCCAGCTCAGGCCGGGACGAG. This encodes CASSGRDE. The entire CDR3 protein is CASSGRDEQYF.

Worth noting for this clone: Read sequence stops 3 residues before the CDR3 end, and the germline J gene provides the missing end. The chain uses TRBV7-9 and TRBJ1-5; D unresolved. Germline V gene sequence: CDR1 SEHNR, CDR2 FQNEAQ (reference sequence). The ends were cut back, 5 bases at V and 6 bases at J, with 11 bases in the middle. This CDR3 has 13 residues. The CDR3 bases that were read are TGTGCCAGCAGCCCAGGAGGCCTTCAGCCC. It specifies CASSPGGLQP. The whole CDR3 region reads CASSPGGLQPQHF.

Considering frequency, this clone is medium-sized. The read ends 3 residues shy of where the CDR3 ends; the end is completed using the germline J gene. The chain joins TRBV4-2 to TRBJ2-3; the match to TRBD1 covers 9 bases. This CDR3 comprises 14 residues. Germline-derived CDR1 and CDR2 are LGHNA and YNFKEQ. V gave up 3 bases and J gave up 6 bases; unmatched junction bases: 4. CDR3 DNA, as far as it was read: TGTGCCAGCAGCCAGGGACAGGGCGGGGATACG. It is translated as CASSQGQGGDT. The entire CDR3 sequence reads CASSQGQGGDTQYF.

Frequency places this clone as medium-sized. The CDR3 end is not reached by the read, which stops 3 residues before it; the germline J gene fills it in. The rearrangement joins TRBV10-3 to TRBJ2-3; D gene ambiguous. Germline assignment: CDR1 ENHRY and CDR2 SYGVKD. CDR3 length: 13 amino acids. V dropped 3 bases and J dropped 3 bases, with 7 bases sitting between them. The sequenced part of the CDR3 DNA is TGTGCCATCAGTGATCAGAATACAGATACG. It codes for CAISDQNTDT. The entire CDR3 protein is CAISDQNTDTQYF.

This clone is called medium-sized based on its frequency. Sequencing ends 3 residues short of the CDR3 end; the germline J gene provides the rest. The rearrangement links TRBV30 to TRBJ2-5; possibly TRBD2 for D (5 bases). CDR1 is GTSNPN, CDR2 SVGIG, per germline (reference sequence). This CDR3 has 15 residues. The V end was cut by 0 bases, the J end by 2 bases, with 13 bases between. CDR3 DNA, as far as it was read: TGTGCCTGGAGTGTCGGGGTCACCCCTCAAGAGACC. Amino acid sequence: CAWSVGVTPQET. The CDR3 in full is CAWSVGVTPQETQYF.

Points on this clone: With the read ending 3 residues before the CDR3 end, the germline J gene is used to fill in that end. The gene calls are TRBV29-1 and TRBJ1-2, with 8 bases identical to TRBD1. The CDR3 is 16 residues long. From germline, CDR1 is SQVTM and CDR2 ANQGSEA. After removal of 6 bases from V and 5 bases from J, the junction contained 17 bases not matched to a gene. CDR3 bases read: TGCAGCGTCGGGCTTCCTCCGGGACAGGAACTATATGGC. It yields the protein CSVGLPPGQELYG. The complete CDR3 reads CSVGLPPGQELYGYTF.

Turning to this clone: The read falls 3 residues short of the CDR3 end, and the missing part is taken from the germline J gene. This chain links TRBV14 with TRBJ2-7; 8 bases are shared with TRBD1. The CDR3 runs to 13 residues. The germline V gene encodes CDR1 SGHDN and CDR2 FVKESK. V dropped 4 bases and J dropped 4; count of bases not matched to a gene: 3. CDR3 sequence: CASSLDRVYEQYF. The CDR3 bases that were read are TGTGCCAGCAGCCTGGACAGGGTGTACGAG.

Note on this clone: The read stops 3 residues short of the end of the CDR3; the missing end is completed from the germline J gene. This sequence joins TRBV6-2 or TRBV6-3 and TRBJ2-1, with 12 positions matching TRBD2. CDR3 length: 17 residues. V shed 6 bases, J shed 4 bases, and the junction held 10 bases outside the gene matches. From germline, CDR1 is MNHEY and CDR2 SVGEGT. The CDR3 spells CASRDGTSGWTYNEQFF. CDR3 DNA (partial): TGTGCCAGCAGGGATGGGACTAGCGGGTGGACATACAATGAG.

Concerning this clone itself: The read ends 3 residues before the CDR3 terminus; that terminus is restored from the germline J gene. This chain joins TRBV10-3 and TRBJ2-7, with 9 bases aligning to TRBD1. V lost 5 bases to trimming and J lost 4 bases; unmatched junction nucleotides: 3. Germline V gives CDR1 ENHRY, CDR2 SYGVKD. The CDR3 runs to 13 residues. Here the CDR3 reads CAISWDRDYEQYF. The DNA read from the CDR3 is TGTGCCATCAGTTGGGACAGGGATTACGAG.

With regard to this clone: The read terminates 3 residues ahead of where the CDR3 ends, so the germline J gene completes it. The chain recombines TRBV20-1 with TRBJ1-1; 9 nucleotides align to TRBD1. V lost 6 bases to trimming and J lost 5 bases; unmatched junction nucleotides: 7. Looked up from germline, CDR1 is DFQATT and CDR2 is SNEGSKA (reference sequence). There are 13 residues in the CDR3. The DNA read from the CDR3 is TGCAGTGCCCCGGGACAGGGAGAGACTGAA. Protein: CSAPGQGETE. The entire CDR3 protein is CSAPGQGETEAFF.